Listed here are 22 T cell receptor beta chains from one sample, sequenced in a study of CXCR3-negative and CXCR3-positive naive CD8 T cells (dated by TCRdb to 2018 to 2020). TCRdb names NextSeq 550 as the instrument used. The Human TCR Profiling Kit (MiLaboratory) was used to prepare UMI-labeled 5' RACE TRB cDNA libraries. With the reads reprocessed by TCRdb, a single entry stands for each CDR3 protein sequence and no DNA is reported. The table for this sample records tens of thousands of distinct CDR3 sequences. The ten largest account for 0.9% to 1.2% of the sample. Sequenced input: naive CXCR3- CD8+ T cells from blood. The sample's cell subset or site label is to be understood as: CD45RO-CCR7+CD27+CD95- naive CD8+ T cells lacking CXCR3 (TNR3-). These receptors all come from a human donor in good health. Some clones in this sample may be carry-over from other donors' samples.

The gene calls are TRBV6-6 and TRBJ1-1. Per germline, CDR1 MNHNY and CDR2 SVGAGI (reference sequence). CDR3 length equals 15 residues. CDR3 region: CASSYGLGVMTEAFF.

The rearrangement joins TRBV12-1 to TRBJ2-7; the D gene TCRdb calls, TRBD2, cannot be checked with no DNA. TRBV12-1 is termed a pseudogene. This CDR3 spans 12 amino acids. CDR3 sequence reads: CASSLLAEEQYF.

The V and J genes are TRBV6-4 and TRBJ2-3; TCRdb lists TRBD1, though no DNA is available to test this call. CDR1 is MRHNA, CDR2 SNTAGT, per germline. This CDR3 spans 13 amino acids. Here the CDR3 reads CASSGGSTDTQYF.

This chain uses TRBV6-4 with TRBJ1-1; the D call of TRBD1 rests on TCRdb alone, since no DNA is present to check it. This CDR3 spans 17 amino acids. Germline loops: CDR1 MRHNA, CDR2 SNTAGT. This CDR3 reads CAISEGLWTAMNTEAFF.

The rearrangement uses TRBV7-9 and TRBJ2-6. There are 12 residues in the CDR3. The germline CDR1 and CDR2 sequences are SEHNR and FQNEAQ (reference sequence). CDR3 residues: CASSLGANVLTF.

V usage is TRBV14 and J usage is TRBJ2-7; TCRdb's assignment of TRBD1 cannot be checked, as there is no DNA. This CDR3 has 13 residues. The germline V gene has CDR1 SGHDN and CDR2 FVKESK. The CDR3 sequence is CASGLWTGSEQYF.

The J gene is TRBJ1-2, the V gene TRBV20-1. The CDR3 contains 12 residues. Germline CDR1 reads DFQATT; CDR2 reads SNEGSKA (reference sequence). The CDR3 region is CSATSDNYGYTF.

The chain recombines TRBV29-1 with TRBJ1-2. The CDR3 has 11 amino acids. Germline V lookup: CDR1 SQVTM, CDR2 ANQGSEA. CDR3 amino acids: CSVDIDYGYTF.

The V gene is TRBV20-1, the J gene TRBJ1-1. CDR1 and CDR2 from the germline V gene are DFQATT and SNEGSKA (reference sequence). There are 13 residues in the CDR3. This CDR3 is CSAGGTGHTEAFF.

The J gene is TRBJ1-1, the V gene TRBV29-1; TCRdb gives TRBD1 as the D gene, but with no DNA this cannot be confirmed. Germline V CDR1 and CDR2: SQVTM, ANQGSEA. The CDR3 has 11 amino acids. CDR3 sequence reads: CSVDREPEAFF.

The V call is TRBV29-1, the J call TRBJ2-2; TCRdb's D call of TRBD1 is untestable without DNA. The CDR3 runs 13 residues. The germline gives CDR1 SQVTM, CDR2 ANQGSEA. CDR3 region: CSVESTDTGELFF.

The rearrangement links TRBV5-4 to TRBJ1-2; the TCRdb D gene call, TRBD1, has no DNA to confirm it. This CDR3 is 13 amino acids long. Germline V gene lookup returns CDR1 SGHNT and CDR2 YYREEE (reference sequence). The CDR3 loop is CASSFDRVYGYTF.

The chain has TRBV29-1 and TRBJ1-2. Germline CDR1 is SQVTM and CDR2 is ANQGSEA. The CDR3 length is 11 residues. The CDR3 sequence is CSVGSNYGYTF.

The CDR3 loop reads CATTQGYEQYF. V is TRBV15 and J is TRBJ2-7; the D call of TRBD1 rests on TCRdb alone, since no DNA is present to check it. The CDR3 loop spans 11 amino acids. Germline CDR1 and CDR2: LNHNV and YYDKDF (reference sequence).

The chain recombines TRBV29-1 with TRBJ1-6. There are 14 residues in the CDR3. Germline CDR1 SQVTM, CDR2 ANQGSEA. The CDR3: CSVELGGPVSPLHF.

The genes are TRBV28 and TRBJ2-7; TCRdb gives TRBD2 as the D gene, but with no DNA this cannot be confirmed. Germline assignment: CDR1 MDHEN and CDR2 SYDVKM. The CDR3 has 16 amino acids. The CDR3 region is CASSDPGLAGVNEQYF. Full variable domain (missing parts from reference TRBV28 and TRBJ2-7): DVKVTQSSRYLVKRTGEKVFLECVQDMDHENMFWYRQDPGLGLRLIYFSYDVKMKEKGDIPEGYSVSREKKERFSLILESASTNQTSMYLCASSDPGLAGVNEQYFGPGTRLTVT.

The chain carries TRBV29-1 and TRBJ1-2; TCRdb picks TRBD1, but there is no DNA to check that call. The CDR3 runs to 13 residues. Germline V gene data show CDR1 as SQVTM and CDR2 as ANQGSEA. The CDR3 is CSVNSGQGGTSTF.

This chain links TRBV23-1 with TRBJ2-1; the TCRdb D gene call, TRBD2, has no DNA to confirm it. TRBV23-1 is an ORF, and what it does is uncertain. The CDR3 is 15 amino acids. The CDR3: CASGRLAGSYNEQFF.

J is TRBJ2-7 and V is TRBV4-1; TCRdb outputs TRBD1, but without DNA this stays unchecked. CDR3 length: 15 amino acids. The germline CDR1 and CDR2 sequences are MGHRA and YSYEKL. The CDR3: CASSQQTNGGYEQYF.

This rearrangement joins TRBV7-9 to TRBJ2-5. The CDR3 covers 15 residues. CDR1 SEHNR and CDR2 FQNEAQ come from the germline V gene (reference sequence). CDR3 amino acids: CASSNTGYYQETQYF.

Here the CDR3 reads CASSLRSIYEQYF. The rearrangement links TRBV7-2 to TRBJ2-7. The CDR3 sequence is 13 residues long. Per germline, CDR1 SGHTA and CDR2 FQGNSA.

The chain couples TRBV5-1 to TRBJ2-3; TCRdb calls TRBD1, which cannot be checked without DNA. The CDR3 is 15 amino acids. Germline V gene lookup returns CDR1 SGHRS and CDR2 YFSETQ. Here the CDR3 reads CASSVSGTTADTQYF.